The source of this T cell receptor (beta chain) is a study of metastatic and nonmetastatic thyroid tumors. No patient received treatment before thyroid surgery. Per germline, CDR1 LNHDA and CDR2 SQIVND (reference sequence). Trimming removed 8 bases at V and 0 bases at J, with 17 bases between. The CDR3 loop spans 15 amino acids. This clone was detected only a few times. From the PCR reads, TCRdb re-called clones with MiXCR. The data contain about 41,000 clones, less than 25% of them seen just once; the ten biggest clones take up 13% to 15%. The TCR was taken from a female donor with papillary thyroid cancer or a benign thyroid nodule (not recorded which). Some clones in this sample may be carry-over from other donors' samples. The chain couples TRBV19 to TRBJ2-7, with D unclear. Sequenced input: tumor tissue. DNA for the CDR3: TGTGCCAGTGCTGAACATGGTTACGGCTCCTACGAGCAGTACTTC. Protein sequence: CASAEHGYGSYEQYF.